These T cell receptor beta chains were read from a single sample in a study of blood T cell repertoires in COVID-19. Using immunoSEQ multiplex PCR, the repertoire was profiled, and TCRdb retains in-frame clones only, with some absent. Seen here are roughly 200,000 clones, roughly four fifths observed once, and the top ten hold roughly 7%. Sequenced: peripheral blood. Receptor source: an elderly woman with COVID-19, enrolled during active disease. CDR3s include the opening cysteine and the closing phenylalanine or tryptophan. D genes are given only for firm matches. Size values are once, few and many counts, or a class for expanded clones, and some rows have none.

clone_size	d_call	v_call	j_call	cdr3_length	cdr3_nt	cdr3_aa
-	-	TRBV7-3	TRBJ2-5	15	TGTGCCAGCAGCTTAGGACATCGAGGGGGAGAGACCCAGTACTTC	CASSLGHRGGETQYF
-	-	TRBV20-1	TRBJ2-7	11	TGCAGTGCCGGGAGAATCGACGAGCAGTACTTC	CSAGRIDEQYF
few	-	TRBV2	TRBJ1-5	13	TGTGCCAGCAGTAGGGCAGGGAATCAGCCCCAGCATTTT	CASSRAGNQPQHF
-	-	TRBV4-1	TRBJ2-1	15	TGCGCCGGCCCGGGATGGGGACACTTTGGCGATGAGCAGTTCTTC	CAGPGWGHFGDEQFF
-	-	TRBV5-1	TRBJ1-5	14	TGCGCCAGCAGCTACCAGGGTGGCAATCAGCCCCAGCATTTT	CASSYQGGNQPQHF
-	-	TRBV3-1/TRBV3-2	TRBJ1-3	15	TGTGCCAGCAGCCAAGTTGGTGGAGGAGGGAACACCATATATTTT	CASSQVGGGGNTIYF
-	TRBD2	TRBV7-9	TRBJ2-3	14	TGTGCCAGCAGCCCGGGACTAGCGGGGGGTACGCAGTATTTT	CASSPGLAGGTQYF
-	-	TRBV7-9	TRBJ2-5	13	TGTGCCAGCAGCTCTGGCTGGTGGGAGACCCAGTACTTC	CASSSGWWETQYF
-	-	TRBV10-3	TRBJ1-6	14	TGTGCCATCAGAGAGTTTCCAGGGAATTCACCCCTCCACTTT	CAIREFPGNSPLHF
-	-	TRBV5-1	TRBJ2-1	15	TGCGCCAGCAGCTTAGACGGAGCGACTTACAATGAGCAGTTCTTC	CASSLDGATYNEQFF
few	TRBD1	TRBV5-1	TRBJ2-5	14	TGCGCCAGCAGCCACGGACAGGTCCAAGAGACCCAGTACTTC	CASSHGQVQETQYF
few	-	TRBV2	TRBJ1-1	11	TGTGCCACCACACTCAGGGCTGAAGCTTTCTTT	CATTLRAEAFF
-	TRBD1	TRBV11-2	TRBJ2-7	14	TGTGCCAGCAGCTTAGGACAGGGGCCCTACGAGCAGTACTTC	CASSLGQGPYEQYF
once	-	TRBV20-1	TRBJ1-2	12	TGCAGTGCTAGTCTGGTTGAGGATGGCTACACCTTC	CSASLVEDGYTF
-	-	TRBV5-1	TRBJ2-5	14	TGCGCCAGCAGGATCGGGAACCCCCAAGAGACCCAGTACTTC	CASRIGNPQETQYF